What follows describes a single T cell receptor beta chain. The antigen is not known. The record originates from a study of T cell responses to AZD1222 COVID-19 vaccine. Overall study results and limits: The peak T cell response came first, and repertoires were sampled only after it. Only a handful of individuals given AZD1222 were seropositive at baseline. With dominance at 160-218 and 743-854, vaccine-associated CD4 TCRs spanned spike. Breadth and depth of Spike-specific TCRs rose after two AZD1222 doses.

Clones were sequenced by immunoSEQ multiplex PCR, and TCRdb holds only the in-frame ones, with some missing. The sample holds approximately 90,000 clones; about 87% are singletons and the top ten take approximately 15%. Trimming took 3 bases from V and 5 from J; bases not matched to a gene: 6. This CDR3 contains 15 residues. Germline V CDR1 and CDR2: KGHSH, LQKENI. V is TRBV18 and J is TRBJ1-4; 7 nucleotides align to TRBD1. This receptor was identified in an adult in good health. Material: peripheral blood, obtained on day 0 of AZD1222 vaccination. The CDR3 nucleotides are TGTGCCAGCTCACCTGGGACAGTACCAAATGAAAAACTGTTTTTT. It is translated as CASSPGTVPNEKLFF.